The 29 T cell receptor beta chains below come from one sample, sequenced in a study of T cell responses to AZD1222 COVID-19 vaccine (dated by TCRdb to the early 2020s). Libraries were built with the immunoSEQ multiplex PCR assay. TCRdb limited this immuneACCESS table to in-frame rearrangements with V and J called. A share of clones is missing; checked studies link under half to unresolved V genes, and the rest is unexplained. The sample table contains 110,000 to 150,000 clones; only one count was recorded for 88% of them. Of the sample, around 3% falls within the top ten clones. This sample's time point label indicates: about 28 days (+/-7) after the second vaccine dose. Specimen: peripheral blood, collected 28 days after the second AZD1222 dose. The receptor set was obtained from an adult who received the AZD1222 COVID-19 vaccine.

J is TRBJ1-5 and V is TRBV18, with D maybe TRBD1 (6 bases). Germline V gives CDR1 KGHSH, CDR2 LQKENI. The V end was cut by 6 bases, the J end by 10 bases, with 22 bases between. The CDR3 runs to 15 residues. The CDR3 is CASSPRDIVYRPQHF. The CDR3 DNA reads as TGTGCCAGCTCCCCCCGGGACATAGTGTATCGACCCCAGCATTTT.

The CDR3: CASSRGTSGRLVREQFF. The CDR3 DNA reads TGTGCCAGCAGCCGCGGGACTAGCGGGCGATTAGTGCGTGAGCAGTTCTTC. The chain joins TRBV14 to TRBJ2-1; 12 bases match TRBD2. The CDR3 has 17 amino acids. The germline V gene has CDR1 SGHDN and CDR2 FVKESK. Unmatched junction bases numbered 13, after V lost 4 bases and J lost 9 bases.

This sequence joins TRBV3-1 (or the pseudogene TRBV3-2) and TRBJ1-2; possible D gene TRBD1, 5 bases. Germline-derived CDR1 and CDR2 are LGHDT and YNNKEL (reference sequence). CDR3 length: 14 residues. Trimming pared 4 bases from V and 7 bases from J, leaving 16 bases between. CDR3: CASSLRGDARGYTF. CDR3 DNA: TGTGCCAGCAGCCTCCGGGGGGACGCACGTGGCTACACCTTC.

The chain uses TRBV7-9 and TRBJ2-7; D is perhaps TRBD2 (5 bases). This CDR3 comprises 13 residues. The germline CDR1 and CDR2 sequences are SEHNR and FQNEAQ (reference sequence). Trimming took off 4 bases at V and 4 bases at J, with 11 bases between the two ends. The CDR3 spells CASSSPGEYEQYF. The CDR3 DNA follows: TGTGCCAGCAGCTCACCTGGGGAGTACGAGCAGTACTTC.

The V and J genes are TRBV19 and TRBJ1-2, with TRBD1 matching 7 bases. Per the germline V gene, CDR1 is LNHDA and CDR2 is SQIVND (reference sequence). Trimming took 4 bases from V and 8 from J; bases not matched to a gene: 10. The CDR3 has 14 residues. CDR3 protein: CASSRTGSNRGYTF. CDR3 in DNA: TGTGCCAGTAGTAGGACAGGATCCAACAGGGGCTACACCTTC.

This chain connects TRBV7-2 to TRBJ2-3; TRBD2 might be the D (6 bases). CDR1 SGHTA and CDR2 FQGNSA come from the germline V gene. This CDR3 has 15 amino acids. V was cut by 1 base and J by 7 bases, with 15 bases left in between. The CDR3 coding sequence is TGTGCCAGCAGCTTAGGCGCGGGGCCGTTGAATACGCAGTATTTT. This sequence encodes CASSLGAGPLNTQYF.

V is TRBV28 and J is TRBJ1-5, with D maybe TRBD1 (5 bases). The CDR3 length is 14 residues. Germline values: CDR1 MDHEN, CDR2 SYDVKM. Deletions cut 5 bases from V and 10 bases from J, with 18 bases between. In DNA form, the CDR3 reads TGTGCCAGCAGTGTGGGGCAGGATCGAACACCCCAGCATTTT. Amino acids: CASSVGQDRTPQHF.

The chain joins TRBV4-3 to TRBJ2-6; D is undetermined. From germline, CDR1 is LGHNA and CDR2 YSLEER. CDR3 length: 13 residues. Trimming removed 5 bases at V and 13 bases at J, with 15 bases between. CDR3 protein: CASSGRLGGVLTF. CDR3 coding DNA: TGCGCCAGCAGCGGTCGGCTAGGTGGTGTCCTGACTTTC.

The CDR3 DNA sequence: TGTGCCAGCTCACCAAGACTTTATACGCAGTATTTT. Encoded protein: CASSPRLYTQYF. The chain uses TRBV18 and TRBJ2-3; no clear D gene. Trimming shortened V by 2 bases and J by 7 bases, and 7 bases separated the two germline ends. The CDR3 is made up of 12 amino acids. Germline CDR1 KGHSH, CDR2 LQKENI.

The J gene is TRBJ1-6, the V gene TRBV7-3; 8 nucleotides agree with TRBD1. This CDR3 spans 14 amino acids. The V segment lost 5 bases and the J segment 9 bases; nucleotides outside the gene matches: 6. Germline V gene sequence: CDR1 SGHTA, CDR2 FQGTGA. The CDR3 sequence: CASSTGQGTSPLHF. The CDR3 DNA reads as TGTGCCAGCAGCACCGGACAGGGAACTTCACCCCTCCACTTT.

The gene calls are TRBV7-2 and TRBJ2-7; no reliable D call. V was trimmed by 5 bases and J by 2 bases, leaving 16 bases between them. The CDR3 sequence is 15 residues long. Looked up from germline, CDR1 is SGHTA and CDR2 is FQGNSA. Written as DNA, the CDR3 is TGTGCCAGCAGCCTCAGGACGCCCGGAGCCTACGAGCAGTACTTC. It specifies CASSLRTPGAYEQYF. Drawing the rest from reference TRBV7-2 and TRBJ2-7, the complete variable domain is GAGVSQSPSNKVTEKGKDVELRCDPISGHTALYWYRQSLGQGLEFLIYFQGNSAPDKSGLPSDRFSAERTGGSVSTLTIQRTQQEDSAVYLCASSLRTPGAYEQYFGPGTRLTVT.

This clone was counted only a few times. The J gene is TRBJ2-2, the V gene TRBV4-3; 8 nucleotides align to TRBD2. Trimming at V came to 0 bases and at J to 4 bases, leaving 7 bases not matched to a gene. Germline CDR1 LGHNA, CDR2 YSLEER. This CDR3 is 17 amino acids long. The CDR3 sequence: CASSQDSGGVPTGELFF. The DNA of the CDR3 is TGCGCCAGCAGCCAAGATTCGGGAGGGGTCCCCACCGGGGAGCTGTTTTTT.

The V and J genes are TRBV4-2 and TRBJ2-1; 10 positions agree with TRBD2. Germline values: CDR1 LGHNA, CDR2 YNFKEQ. This CDR3 spans 17 amino acids. The trim removed 3 bases at V and 4 bases at J, leaving 9 bases unmatched. CDR3 coding DNA: TGTGCCAGCAGCCAGCAGTACGGGACTAGCGAATACAATGAGCAGTTCTTC. This translates into CASSQQYGTSEYNEQFF.

The chain combines TRBV24-1 with TRBJ2-1, with 8 bases identical to TRBD1. The CDR3 runs to 12 residues. From germline, CDR1 is KGHDR and CDR2 SFDVKD. J was trimmed by 7 bases and V by 9 bases; bases with no gene match: 4. CDR3 sequence reads: CATARTGNEQFF. CDR3 nucleotides: TGTGCCACCGCCCGGACAGGGAATGAGCAGTTCTTC.

The chain couples TRBV7-8 to TRBJ2-1; 8 positions match TRBD2. V was clipped by 5 bases and J by 0 bases; unmatched bases: 12. Germline CDR1 and CDR2: SGHVS and FQNEAQ. The CDR3 spans 18 residues. The CDR3: CASSPLGRGGSSYNEQFF. The CDR3 DNA follows: TGTGCCAGCAGCCCCCTAGGTCGGGGGGGAAGCTCCTACAATGAGCAGTTCTTC.

The V and J genes are TRBV6-5 and TRBJ2-7; TRBD1 is a possible D gene (5 bases). Trimming removed 3 bases at V and 0 bases at J, with 15 bases between. CDR1 is MNHEY and CDR2 is SVGAGI in the germline V gene. This CDR3 has 16 amino acids. CDR3 sequence reads: CASSYGATVGSYEQYF. CDR3 sequence (DNA): TGTGCCAGCAGTTATGGCGCGACAGTCGGCTCCTACGAGCAGTACTTC.

The J gene is TRBJ1-2, the V gene TRBV28, with a possible D match to TRBD1 (6 bases). Germline CDR1 is MDHEN and CDR2 is SYDVKM. The CDR3 is made up of 14 amino acids. V was cut by 6 bases and J by 4 bases, with 15 bases left in between. The CDR3 is CASSTQGRVYGYTF. The CDR3 DNA is TGTGCCAGCAGCACACAGGGTCGGGTCTATGGCTACACCTTC.

CDR3 protein: CASSQDRSGANVLTF. The CDR3 nucleotides are TGCGCCAGCAGCCAAGATCGCTCTGGGGCCAACGTCCTGACTTTC. The chain carries TRBV4-1 and TRBJ2-6; D call uncertain. This CDR3 has 15 residues. The germline V and J ends were trimmed by 0 bases and 0 bases, with 3 bases remaining between them. CDR1 and CDR2 (germline): MGHRA, YSYEKL.

This sequence joins TRBV28 and TRBJ1-5; D unresolved. The germline V gene has CDR1 MDHEN and CDR2 SYDVKM. This CDR3 is built from 11 residues. V gave up 6 bases and J gave up 2 bases, with 2 bases separating them. The DNA for the CDR3 is TGTGCCAGCAGGGGCAATCAGCCCCAGCATTTT. It encodes CASRGNQPQHF.

CDR3 in amino acids: CASSQGRGEARTQYF. CDR3 in DNA: TGCGCCAGCAGCCAAGGACGCGGGGAGGCGAGGACCCAGTACTTC. V and J are TRBV4-1 and TRBJ2-5, with D possibly TRBD2 on 6 matching bases. The CDR3 spans 15 residues. V gave up 1 base and J gave up 7 bases, with 16 bases separating them. Per the germline V gene, CDR1 is MGHRA and CDR2 is YSYEKL.

The chain combines TRBV28 with TRBJ2-4; D gene uncertain. Trimming pared 4 bases from V and 7 bases from J, leaving 11 bases between. CDR1 MDHEN and CDR2 SYDVKM come from the germline V gene. The CDR3 covers 13 residues. The CDR3 spells CASSSPLGNIQYF. DNA of the CDR3: TGTGCCAGCAGTTCCCCCCTAGGGAACATTCAGTACTTC.

V usage is TRBV7-2 and J usage is TRBJ1-4; D not certain. The CDR3 has 15 residues. Germline V gene lookup returns CDR1 SGHTA and CDR2 FQGNSA. Between the trimmed V and J ends, which lost 3 bases and 1 base, there was a span of 9 bases. The CDR3 region is CASSLVKGTNEKLFF. In nucleotides, the CDR3 is TGTGCCAGCAGCTTGGTGAAGGGAACTAATGAAAAACTGTTTTTT.

The genes are TRBV28 and TRBJ1-1; D call uncertain. Trimming shortened V by 7 bases and J by 0 bases, and 6 bases separated the two germline ends. This CDR3 is 12 amino acids long. Germline CDR1 and CDR2: MDHEN and SYDVKM. Here the CDR3 reads CASKEVNTEAFF. The CDR3 DNA follows: TGTGCCAGCAAGGAGGTGAACACTGAAGCTTTCTTT.

The V and J genes are TRBV6-5 and TRBJ1-4; D gene ambiguous. The V and J ends lost 1 base and 0 bases respectively, with 9 bases between them. The CDR3 length is 16 residues. The V gene's germline CDR1 is MNHEY and CDR2 SVGAGI. The CDR3 coding sequence is TGTGCCAGCAGTTACTACAAATCTGCAACTAATGAAAAACTGTTTTTT. Translated: CASSYYKSATNEKLFF.

The chain couples TRBV15 to TRBJ1-1; TRBD1 agrees at 7 bases. This CDR3 contains 12 residues. Trimming took 3 bases from V and 11 from J; bases not matched to a gene: 6. The germline V gene has CDR1 LNHNV and CDR2 YYDKDF (reference sequence). The CDR3 DNA is TGTGCCACCAGCAGCTACAGGGGTTTGGCTTTCTTT. Residues: CATSSYRGLAFF.

The rearrangement links TRBV19 to TRBJ2-5, with 9 nucleotides matching TRBD1. The CDR3 totals 14 residues. The junction had 5 bases not matched to a gene; V was cut back by 5 bases and J by 4 bases. Germline CDR1 is LNHDA and CDR2 is SQIVND (reference sequence). CDR3 protein: CASSLTGGGETQYF. CDR3 coding DNA: TGTGCCAGTAGTTTAACAGGGGGCGGAGAGACCCAGTACTTC.

The chain couples TRBV30 to TRBJ2-7; D gene unclear. The CDR3 spans 13 residues. V lost 0 bases and J 5 bases, leaving 11 bases between the germline ends. The V gene's germline CDR1 is GTSNPN and CDR2 SVGIG (reference sequence). The CDR3 region is CAWSVKGFDEQYF. The CDR3 DNA is TGTGCCTGGAGTGTTAAGGGTTTCGACGAGCAGTACTTC.

The rearrangement joins TRBV12-3 or TRBV12-4 to TRBJ1-1; D not certain. The CDR3 loop spans 12 amino acids. Trimming left V 2 bases short and J 11 bases short, with 12 bases between. The CDR3 protein is CASSLLQAGAFF. CDR3 DNA: TGTGCCAGCAGTTTATTGCAGGCCGGGGCTTTCTTT.

This clone was counted a single time. The chain links TRBV18 to TRBJ1-6; 8 bases are shared with TRBD1. The CDR3 is 15 residues long. The germline V gene encodes CDR1 KGHSH and CDR2 LQKENI. V gave up 3 bases and J gave up 3 bases; unmatched junction bases: 1. CDR3 region: CASSPDRGYNSPLHF. CDR3 in DNA: TGTGCCAGCTCACCCGACAGGGGCTATAATTCACCCCTCCACTTT.